The T cell receptor beta chain under discussion was sequenced for a study of shared clonotypes between healthy human individuals. Study-wide background: There were three CD4 naive, three CD4 memory, two CD8 naive and one CD8 memory plates per donor. General study points: Naive subsets typically showed greater estimated richness than memory subsets.

Trimming shortened V by 4 bases and J by 3 bases, and 12 bases separated the two germline ends. Germline lookup yields CDR1 SNHLY and CDR2 FYNNEI. This CDR3 comprises 14 residues. As defined, naive CD8 cells were CD45RO-negative and positively selected for CCR7, with terminally differentiated effector memory CD45RA+ cells excluded. Adults of Caucasian background living in Nashville, Tennessee made up all donors. As originally analysed: Junction-only sequences without quality scores came from ImmunoSEQ, so filtering differed. Method: immunoSEQ multiplex PCR; TCRdb's copy keeps in-frame clones and lacks some. The DNA was the basis for D and trimming; V, J and clone size are from that table. The sample shows 2 million or so clones, about 95% of them seen only once. Worth noting for this clone: As yet, its antigen is unknown.

J is TRBJ2-5 and V is TRBV2; no firm D call. The specimen was naive CD8+ T cells sorted from blood. The sequence came from a man aged 18 to 35 in good health. DNA for the CDR3: TGTGCCAGCAGTGTCGAGACGATTAAAGAGACCCAGTACTTC. This encodes CASSVETIKETQYF.